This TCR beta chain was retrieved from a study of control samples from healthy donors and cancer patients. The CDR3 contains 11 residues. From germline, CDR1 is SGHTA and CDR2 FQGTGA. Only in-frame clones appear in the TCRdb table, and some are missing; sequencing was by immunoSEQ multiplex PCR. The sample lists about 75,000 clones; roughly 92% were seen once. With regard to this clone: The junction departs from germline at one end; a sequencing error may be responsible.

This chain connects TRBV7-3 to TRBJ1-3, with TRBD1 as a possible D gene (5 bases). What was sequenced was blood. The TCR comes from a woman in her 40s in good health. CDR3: CASQGSNGVFF. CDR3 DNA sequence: TGTGCCAGCCAGGGCTCTAATGGGGTTTTTTTT. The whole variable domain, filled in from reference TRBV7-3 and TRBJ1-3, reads GAGVSQTPSNKVTEKGKYVELRCDPISGHTALYWYRQSLGQGPEFLIYFQGTGAADDSGLPNDRFFAVRPEGSVSTLKIQRTERGDSAVYLCASQGSNGVFFGEGSWLTVV.